The 27 T cell receptor beta chains in this list originate from one sample, sequenced in a study of regulatory T cells in long-lasting Graves disease. The time point denotes: newly diagnosed GD, antithyroid drugs for less than 3 months. Scientists built the TCR library using RNA that was extracted from PBMCs. iRepertoire HTBI primers and Arm-PCR of CDR3 regions built TCR beta libraries. TCRdb used MiXCR to reprocess the multiplex PCR reads, holding one entry per CDR3 protein. The sample holds hundreds of thousands of distinct CDR3 sequences; 15% to 20% are singletons and the top ten take 15% to 20%. The data also belong to a second study, concerning T cells in Graves' hyperthyroidism and ophthalmopathy.

The sequencing here drew on peripheral blood mononuclear cells (PBMCs), taken at new diagnosis, from a patient treated with antithyroid drugs. Receptor source: a woman aged 25-40 years with Graves disease.

Within the sample, this clonotype is medium-sized (0.01 to 0.1%). A read error may produce the germline difference seen at one junction end. CDR3: CASTRGGASFNEQFF. The CDR3 DNA reads as TGTGCCAGCACTCGGGGGGGGGCCTCCTTCAATGAGCAGTTCTTC. The chain links TRBV27 to TRBJ2-1; 8 bases fit TRBD2. Germline V gives CDR1 MNHEY, CDR2 SMNVEV (reference sequence). This CDR3 is built from 15 residues.

This clonotype showed up many times. This sequence joins TRBV7-9 and TRBJ2-2; either TRBD1 or TRBD2 may fit D (5 bases each). CDR1 and CDR2 from the germline V gene are SEHNR and FQNEAQ (reference sequence). Trimming left V 3 bases short and J 6 bases short, with 14 bases between. There are 15 residues in the CDR3. The CDR3 reads CASSFSSGAAGELFF. CDR3 sequence (DNA): TGTGCCAGCAGCTTTAGTTCCGGGGCCGCCGGGGAGCTGTTTTTT. Full variable domain (remainder filled in from reference TRBV7-9 and TRBJ2-2): DTGVSQNPRHKITKRGQNVTFRCDPISEHNRLYWYRQTLGQGPEFLTYFQNEAQLEKSRLLSDRFSAERPKGSFSTLEIQRTEQGDSAMYLCASSFSSGAAGELFFGEGSRLTVL.

The sample holds a few counts of this clonotype. V gene TRBV7-9 combines with J gene TRBJ1-2, with a tentative D call TRBD1 (5 bases). This CDR3 contains 16 residues. Germline V gives CDR1 SEHNR, CDR2 FQNEAQ (reference sequence). The chain's CDR3 is CASEILREILTYGYTF. CDR3 sequence (DNA): TGTGCTTCCGAGATCCTCAGGGAGATACTCACTTATGGCTACACCTTC.

In nucleotides, the CDR3 is TGTGCCAGCAGTTTAAGGGGTGCGGCCTACTACGAGCAGTACTTC. Translated: CASSLRGAAYYEQYF. The rearrangement uses TRBV28 and TRBJ2-7; D might be TRBD1 (5 bases). The CDR3 has 15 residues. V was clipped by 2 bases and J by 3 bases, with 14 bases between them. Germline assignment: CDR1 MDHEN and CDR2 SYDVKM.

The gene calls are TRBV7-3 and TRBJ2-3; D call uncertain. Trimming removed 4 bases at V and 0 bases at J, with 8 bases between. The CDR3 loop spans 14 amino acids. Looked up from germline, CDR1 is SGHTA and CDR2 is FQGTGA. This chain's CDR3 is CASSSGVSTDTQYF. DNA for the CDR3: TGTGCCAGCAGCTCCGGCGTGAGCACAGATACGCAGTATTTT.

This clonotype occurred many times. The DNA is omitted, as the CDR3 cannot be located on it reliably, and the CDR3 follows TCRdb's listing. The V gene is TRBV28, the J gene TRBJ1-2; the table's D call of TRBD1 was not tested on the DNA. Ends included, the CDR3 has 14 residues. CDR1 is MDHEN, CDR2 SYDVKM, per germline. The chain's CDR3 is CASSSSDITYGYTF.

This clonotype was picked up a small number of times. The gene calls are TRBV3-1 and TRBJ2-3; D might be TRBD2 (6 bases). The DNA end lines up better with TRBJ2-5; the J call may be wrong. Germline lookup yields CDR1 LGHDT and CDR2 YNNKEL (reference sequence). The CDR3 has 16 residues. The CDR3 here is CASSQGGGNTGETQYF. The CDR3 DNA reads TGTGCCAGCAGCCAAGGAGGCGGGAACACTGGGGAGACCCAGTACTTC.

There are many counts of this clonotype. This chain links TRBV27 with TRBJ2-1; D might be TRBD1 (7 bases). Germline CDR1 MNHEY, CDR2 SMNVEV (reference sequence). V lost 8 bases and J 9 bases, leaving 14 bases between the germline ends. There are 12 residues in the CDR3. The CDR3 DNA is TGTGCCAGCTGGGCAGGGGGACTTGAGCAGTTCTTC. This codes for CASWAGGLEQFF.

This clonotype came up a few times. The rearrangement joins TRBV12-3 or TRBV12-4 to TRBJ1-5, with 7 bases fitting TRBD1. V dropped 6 bases and J dropped 7; count of bases not matched to a gene: 9. This CDR3 comprises 14 residues. In DNA, the CDR3 is TGTGCCAGCAGGCAGACAGGGTGGGGCCAGCCCCAGCATTTT. The encoded protein is CASRQTGWGQPQHF.

This clonotype has just a few counts. J is TRBJ2-6 and V is TRBV19, with unresolved D. Germline lookup yields CDR1 LNHDA and CDR2 SQIVND (reference sequence). The CDR3 is 15 amino acids. The V and J ends lost 3 bases and 1 base respectively, with 7 bases between them. CDR3 residues: CASSIPVSGANVLTF. The CDR3 region has the DNA TGTGCCAGTAGTATTCCGGTTTCTGGGGCCAACGTCCTGACTTTC.

The rearrangement joins TRBV18 to TRBJ1-2; TRBD1 might be the D (6 bases). CDR1 is KGHSH and CDR2 is LQKENI in the germline V gene. V was trimmed by 6 bases and J by 6 bases, leaving 14 bases between them. This CDR3 comprises 13 residues. Here the CDR3 DNA reads TGTGCCAGCTCCCCCAGACAGGAGGATGGCTACACCTTC. It specifies CASSPRQEDGYTF.

The J gene is TRBJ1-6, the V gene TRBV27; D gene ambiguous. CDR3 length: 16 residues. Trimming shortened V by 7 bases and J by 1 base, and 14 bases separated the two germline ends. Germline V gives CDR1 MNHEY, CDR2 SMNVEV (reference sequence). DNA of the CDR3: TGTGCCAGCAAAGGCGTGAGAGGTTCCTATAATTCACCCCTCCACTTT. Residues: CASKGVRGSYNSPLHF.

This chain links TRBV20-1 with TRBJ1-6; D is perhaps TRBD1 (5 bases). There are 16 residues in the CDR3. CDR1 DFQATT and CDR2 SNEGSKA come from the germline V gene (reference sequence). V was trimmed by 3 bases and J by 6 bases, leaving 18 bases between them. The CDR3 loop reads CSASFLGVAANSPLHF. Here the CDR3 DNA reads TGCAGTGCTAGTTTTCTAGGGGTAGCGGCTAATTCACCCCTCCACTTT.

The V call is TRBV10-1, the J call TRBJ2-7; D is possibly TRBD1 or TRBD2 (5 bases each). The V gene lost 4 bases and the J gene lost 5 bases, with 18 bases spanning the gap. The CDR3 loop spans 15 amino acids. The germline V gene has CDR1 WNHNN and CDR2 SYGVQD (reference sequence). The CDR3 reads CASSVLLAGDHEQYF. The CDR3 nucleotides read TGCGCCAGCAGTGTGCTCCTAGCTGGGGACCACGAGCAGTACTTC.

There are a few counts of this clonotype. The V gene is TRBV20-1, the J gene TRBJ1-4, with D unresolved. Germline CDR1 is DFQATT and CDR2 is SNEGSKA (reference sequence). V was pared by 0 bases and J by 6 bases, with 14 bases between. The CDR3 length is 15 residues. The CDR3 spells CSARDMGLAHEKLFF. CDR3 in DNA: TGCAGTGCTAGAGATATGGGCCTCGCTCATGAAAAACTGTTTTTT.

This clonotype was detected many times. V gene TRBV7-8 combines with J gene TRBJ2-2; 13 bases map to TRBD2. V was pared by 5 bases and J by 4 bases, with 10 bases of the junction left unmatched. The CDR3 sequence is 18 residues long. Germline values: CDR1 SGHVS, CDR2 FQNEAQ. The CDR3 nucleotides read TGTGCCAGCAGCGTTACTAGCGGGAGGGCCCTGGGCACCGGGGAGCTGTTTTTT. This gives the protein CASSVTSGRALGTGELFF.

This chain links TRBV6-2 or TRBV6-3 with TRBJ2-1, with D possibly being TRBD2 (6 bases). The CDR3 runs 8 residues. Germline CDR1 and CDR2: MNHEY and SVGEGT. Trimming pared 6 bases from V and 16 bases from J, leaving 7 bases between. DNA of the CDR3: TGTGCCAGCAGGGGGGGATTCTTC. Translation: CASRGGFF.

This clonotype was seen many times. The chain recombines TRBV30 with TRBJ2-3, with D perhaps TRBD1 (6 bases). The CDR3 runs 11 residues. CDR1 and CDR2 (germline): GTSNPN, SVGIG (reference sequence). Trimming left V 0 bases short and J 8 bases short, with 6 bases between. Written as DNA, the CDR3 is TGTGCCTGGAGTGTGGGGGCTACGCAGTATTTT. Translating it yields CAWSVGATQYF.

This clonotype was recorded a few times. V gene TRBV7-2 combines with J gene TRBJ2-7, with 7 bases aligning to TRBD2. The CDR3 loop spans 15 amino acids. Looked up from germline, CDR1 is SGHTA and CDR2 is FQGNSA. The ends lost 0 bases at V and 4 bases at J; junction bases unmatched: 6. As DNA, the CDR3 is TGTGCCAGCAGCTTAGCTGCGGGAGTGACGTACGAGCAGTACTTC. Amino acid sequence: CASSLAAGVTYEQYF.

This clonotype was counted only a few times. This chain connects TRBV20-1 to TRBJ2-5; unclear D gene. Trimming took 3 bases from V and 0 from J, leaving 5 bases between them. Germline V gives CDR1 DFQATT, CDR2 SNEGSKA (reference sequence). The CDR3 has 12 amino acids. The CDR3 DNA follows: TGCAGTGCTAGCGGGCACCAAGAGACCCAGTACTTC. Amino acid sequence: CSASGHQETQYF.

The chain is built from TRBV10-3 and TRBJ2-3; TRBD2 might be the D (6 bases). Germline CDR1 is ENHRY and CDR2 is SYGVKD. The CDR3 length is 14 residues. V lost 6 bases, J lost 0 bases, and 10 bases lay in between. CDR3 protein: CAIRAGPSTDTQYF. The CDR3 DNA is TGTGCCATCAGGGCGGGACCCAGCACAGATACGCAGTATTTT.

In regard to this clonotype: A single base separates this from a much larger clone, so it may be a read error. The chain carries TRBV4-2 and TRBJ1-3, with TRBD1 matching over 7 bases. V gave up 4 bases and J gave up 4 bases; unmatched junction bases: 1. The CDR3 runs to 13 residues. Germline V lookup: CDR1 LGHNA, CDR2 YNFKEQ. The CDR3: CASSPDRGNTIYF. The CDR3 DNA reads TGTGCCAGCAGCCCGGACAGGGGAAACACCATATATTTT.

The table lists this clonotype with many counts. The junction departs from germline at one end; a sequencing error may be responsible. The genes are TRBV11-3 and TRBJ2-1; a weak D match, TRBD1 (5 bases). The CDR3 has 13 amino acids. Germline CDR1 SGHNT, CDR2 YENEEA. The CDR3 spells CASSLDGAMEPFF. CDR3 coding DNA: TGTGCCAGCAGCTTAGATGGGGCGATGGAGCCGTTCTTC.

The chain couples TRBV7-9 to TRBJ1-3, with D perhaps matching TRBD1 (5 bases). The CDR3 contains 12 residues. V lost 10 bases and J 4 bases, leaving 11 bases between the germline ends. Germline lookup yields CDR1 SEHNR and CDR2 FQNEAQ (reference sequence). CDR3 loop: CATIPGGNTIYF. CDR3 coding DNA: TGTGCCACCATACCAGGGGGAAACACCATATATTTT.

This clonotype has at least ten counts. The V call is TRBV28, the J call TRBJ2-1; D is possibly TRBD2 (5 bases). V was trimmed by 6 bases and J by 9 bases, leaving 9 bases between them. The length of the CDR3 is 11 residues. Germline values: CDR1 MDHEN, CDR2 SYDVKM. Here the CDR3 DNA reads TGTGCCAGCAGCGGGGTGACTGAGCAGTTCTTC. This encodes CASSGVTEQFF.

The chain joins TRBV6-1 to TRBJ1-1; D uncertain. CDR1 and CDR2 from the germline V gene are MNHNS and SASEGT. The CDR3 totals 13 residues. Trimming took 8 bases from V and 1 from J, leaving 11 bases between them. The CDR3 DNA sequence: TGTGCCAGCGCCCCCTGGGAGAACACTGAAGCTTTCTTT. Residues: CASAPWENTEAFF.

In its sample, this clonotype was seen a few times. The chain has TRBV7-6 and TRBJ2-3, with 8 positions matching TRBD2. Germline values: CDR1 SGHVS, CDR2 FNYEAQ. The CDR3 has 14 amino acids. V lost 6 bases and J lost 6; bases outside the gene matches: 8. The CDR3 reads CASSREGHSDTQYF. The CDR3 DNA reads TGTGCCAGCAGTCGGGAGGGCCATTCGGATACGCAGTATTTT.